The entry below gives a single T cell receptor (beta chain) sequence along with its context. The assay was immunoSEQ multiplex PCR, and TCRdb's table has in-frame clones only and misses some. The sample has about 100,000 clones; roughly 84% are singletons. The source of the sample is a study of blood T cell repertoires in COVID-19. Study overall: The analysed material was cDNA or gDNA that came from T cells, B-cell-depleted T cells, or PBMCs.

Per germline, CDR1 MNHNS and CDR2 SASEGT. There are 16 residues in the CDR3. V lost 4 bases and J lost 4, with 19 bases in between. The V gene is TRBV6-1, the J gene TRBJ1-1, with TRBD1 as a possible D gene (6 bases). The TCR originated in a human donor in a cohort sampled during active COVID-19. Specimen: peripheral blood. CDR3 protein: CASSGPTGAGSTEAFF. CDR3 bases: TGTGCCAGCAGTGGACCGACAGGAGCGGGGAGCACTGAAGCTTTCTTT.